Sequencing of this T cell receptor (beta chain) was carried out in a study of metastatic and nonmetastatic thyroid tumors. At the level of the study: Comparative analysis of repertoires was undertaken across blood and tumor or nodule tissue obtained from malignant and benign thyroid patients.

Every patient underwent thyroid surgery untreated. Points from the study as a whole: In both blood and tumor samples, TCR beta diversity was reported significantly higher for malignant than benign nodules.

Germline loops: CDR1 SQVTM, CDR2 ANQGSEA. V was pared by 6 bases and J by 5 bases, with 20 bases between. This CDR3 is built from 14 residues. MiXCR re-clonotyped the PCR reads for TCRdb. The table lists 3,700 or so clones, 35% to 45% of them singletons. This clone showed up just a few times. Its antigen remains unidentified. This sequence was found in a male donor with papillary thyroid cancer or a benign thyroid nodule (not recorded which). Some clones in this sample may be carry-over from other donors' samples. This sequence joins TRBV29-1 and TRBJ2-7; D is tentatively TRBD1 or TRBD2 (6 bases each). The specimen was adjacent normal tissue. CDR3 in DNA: TGCAGCGTCCTAGGGGGGCCCGCTGTAGACGAGCAGTACTTC. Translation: CSVLGGPAVDEQYF.